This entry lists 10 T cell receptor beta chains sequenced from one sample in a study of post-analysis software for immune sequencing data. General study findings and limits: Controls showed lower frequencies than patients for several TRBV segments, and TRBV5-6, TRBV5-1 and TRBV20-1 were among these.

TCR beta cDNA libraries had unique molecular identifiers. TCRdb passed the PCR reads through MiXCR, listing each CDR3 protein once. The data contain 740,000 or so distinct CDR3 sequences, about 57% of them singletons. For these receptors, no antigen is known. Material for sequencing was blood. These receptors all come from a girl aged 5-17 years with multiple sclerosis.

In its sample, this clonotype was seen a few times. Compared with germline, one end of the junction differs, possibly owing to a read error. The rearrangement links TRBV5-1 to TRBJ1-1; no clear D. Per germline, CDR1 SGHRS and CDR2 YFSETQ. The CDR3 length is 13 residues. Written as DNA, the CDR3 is TGTGCCAGCAGCCCCAGACAGAACACTGAAGCTTTCTTT. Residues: CASSPRQNTEAFF.

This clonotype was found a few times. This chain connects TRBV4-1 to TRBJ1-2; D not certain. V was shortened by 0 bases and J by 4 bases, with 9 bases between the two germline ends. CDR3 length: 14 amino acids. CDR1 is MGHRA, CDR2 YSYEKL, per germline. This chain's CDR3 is CASSQDFPAYGYTF. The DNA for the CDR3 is TGCGCCAGCAGCCAAGATTTCCCAGCCTATGGCTACACCTTC.

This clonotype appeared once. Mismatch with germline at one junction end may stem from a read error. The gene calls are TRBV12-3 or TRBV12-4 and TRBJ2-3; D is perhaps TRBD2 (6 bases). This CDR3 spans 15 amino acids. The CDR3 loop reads CASSLDGGPADAQYF. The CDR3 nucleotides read TGTGCCAGCAGTTTAGATGGAGGGCCGGCAGATGCGCAGTATTTT.

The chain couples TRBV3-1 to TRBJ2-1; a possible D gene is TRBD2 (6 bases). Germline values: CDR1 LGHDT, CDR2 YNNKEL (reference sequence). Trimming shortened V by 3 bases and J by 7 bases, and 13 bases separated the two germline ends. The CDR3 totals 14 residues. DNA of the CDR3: TGTGCCAGCAGCCAGAAGGGACTTCGAAATGAGCAGTTCTTC. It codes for CASSQKGLRNEQFF.

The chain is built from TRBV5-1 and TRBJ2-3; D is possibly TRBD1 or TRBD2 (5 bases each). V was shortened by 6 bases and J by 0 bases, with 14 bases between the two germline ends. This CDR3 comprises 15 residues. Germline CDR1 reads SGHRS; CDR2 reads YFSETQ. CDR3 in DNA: TGCGCCAGCACGACCCGGGACGTAAGCACAGATACGCAGTATTTT. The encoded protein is CASTTRDVSTDTQYF.

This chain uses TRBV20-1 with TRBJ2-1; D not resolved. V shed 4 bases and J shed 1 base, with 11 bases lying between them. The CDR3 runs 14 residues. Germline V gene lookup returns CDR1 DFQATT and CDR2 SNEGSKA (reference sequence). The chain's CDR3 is CSATDFFSYNEQFF. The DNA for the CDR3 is TGCAGTGCTACTGATTTTTTTTCCTACAATGAGCAGTTCTTC.

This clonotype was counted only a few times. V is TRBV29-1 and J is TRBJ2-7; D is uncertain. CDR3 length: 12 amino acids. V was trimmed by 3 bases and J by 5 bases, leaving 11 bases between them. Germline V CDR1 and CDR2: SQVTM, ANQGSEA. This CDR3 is CSVDNAKHEQYF. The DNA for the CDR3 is TGCAGCGTTGACAACGCGAAGCACGAGCAGTACTTC.

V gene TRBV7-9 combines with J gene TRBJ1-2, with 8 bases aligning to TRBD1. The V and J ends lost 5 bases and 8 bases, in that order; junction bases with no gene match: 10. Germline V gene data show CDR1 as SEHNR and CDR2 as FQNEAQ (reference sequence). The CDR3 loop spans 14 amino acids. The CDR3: CASSSPAQGEGYTF. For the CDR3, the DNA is TGTGCCAGCAGCAGCCCTGCACAGGGGGAAGGCTACACCTTC. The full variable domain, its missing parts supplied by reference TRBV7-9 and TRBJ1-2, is DTGVSQNPRHKITKRGQNVTFRCDPISEHNRLYWYRQTLGQGPEFLTYFQNEAQLEKSRLLSDRFSAERPKGSFSTLEIQRTEQGDSAMYLCASSSPAQGEGYTFGSGTRLTVV.

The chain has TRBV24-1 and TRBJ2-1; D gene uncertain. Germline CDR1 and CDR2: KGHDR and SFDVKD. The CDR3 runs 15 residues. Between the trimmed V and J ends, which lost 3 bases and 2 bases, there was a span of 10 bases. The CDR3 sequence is CATSDIDMAYNEQFF. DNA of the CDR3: TGTGCCACCAGTGATATTGACATGGCCTACAATGAGCAGTTCTTC.

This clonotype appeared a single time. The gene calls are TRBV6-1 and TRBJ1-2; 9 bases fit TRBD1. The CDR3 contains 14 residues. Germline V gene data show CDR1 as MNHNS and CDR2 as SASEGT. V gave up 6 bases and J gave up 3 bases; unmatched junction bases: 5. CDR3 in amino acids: CASRSTGGYYGYTF. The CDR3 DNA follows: TGTGCCAGCAGATCGACAGGGGGGTACTATGGCTACACCTTC.